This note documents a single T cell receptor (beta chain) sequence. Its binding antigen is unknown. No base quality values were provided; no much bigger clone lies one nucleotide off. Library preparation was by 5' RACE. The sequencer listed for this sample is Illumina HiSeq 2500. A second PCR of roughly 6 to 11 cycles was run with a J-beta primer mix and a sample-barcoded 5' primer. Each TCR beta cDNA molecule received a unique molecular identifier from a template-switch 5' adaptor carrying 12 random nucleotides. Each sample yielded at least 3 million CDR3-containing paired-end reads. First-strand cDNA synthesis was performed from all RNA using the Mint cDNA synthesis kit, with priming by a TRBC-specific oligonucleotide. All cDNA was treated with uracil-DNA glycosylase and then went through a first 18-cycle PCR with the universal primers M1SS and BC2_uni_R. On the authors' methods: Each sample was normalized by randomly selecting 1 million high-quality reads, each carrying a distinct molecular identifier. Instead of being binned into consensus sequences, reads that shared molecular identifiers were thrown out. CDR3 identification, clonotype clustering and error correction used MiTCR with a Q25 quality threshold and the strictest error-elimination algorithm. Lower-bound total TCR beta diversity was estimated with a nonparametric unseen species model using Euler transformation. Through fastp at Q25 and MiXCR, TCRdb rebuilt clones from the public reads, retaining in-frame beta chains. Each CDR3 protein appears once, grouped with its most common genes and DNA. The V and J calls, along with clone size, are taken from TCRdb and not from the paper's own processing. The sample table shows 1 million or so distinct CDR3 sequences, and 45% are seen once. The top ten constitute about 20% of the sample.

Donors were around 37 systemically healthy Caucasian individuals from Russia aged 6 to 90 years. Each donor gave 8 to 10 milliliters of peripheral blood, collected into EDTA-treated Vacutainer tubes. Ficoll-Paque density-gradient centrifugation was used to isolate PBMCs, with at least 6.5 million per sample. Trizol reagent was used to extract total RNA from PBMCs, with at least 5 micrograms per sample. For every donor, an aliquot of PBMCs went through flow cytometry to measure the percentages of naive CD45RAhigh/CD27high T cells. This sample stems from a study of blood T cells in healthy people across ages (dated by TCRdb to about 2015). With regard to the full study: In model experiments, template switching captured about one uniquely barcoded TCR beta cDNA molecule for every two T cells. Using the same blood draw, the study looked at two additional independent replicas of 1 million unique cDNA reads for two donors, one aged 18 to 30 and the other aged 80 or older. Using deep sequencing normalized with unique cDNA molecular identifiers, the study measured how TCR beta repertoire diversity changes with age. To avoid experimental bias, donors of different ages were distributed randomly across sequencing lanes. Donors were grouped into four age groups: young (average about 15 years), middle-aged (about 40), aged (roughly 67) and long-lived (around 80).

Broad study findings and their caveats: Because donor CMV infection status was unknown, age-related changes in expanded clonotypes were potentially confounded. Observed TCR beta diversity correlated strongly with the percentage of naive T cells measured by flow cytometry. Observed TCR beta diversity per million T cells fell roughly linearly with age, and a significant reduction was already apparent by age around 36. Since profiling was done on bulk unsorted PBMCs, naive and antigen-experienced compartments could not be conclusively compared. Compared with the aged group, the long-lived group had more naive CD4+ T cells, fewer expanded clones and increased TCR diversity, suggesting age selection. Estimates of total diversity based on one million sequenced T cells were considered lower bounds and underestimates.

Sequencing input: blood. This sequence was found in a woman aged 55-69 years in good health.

The CDR3 here reads CASSLGGQGPSTDTQYF. The DNA sequence reads TGCGCCAGCAGCTTGGGGGGACAGGGCCCTAGCACAGATACGCAGTATTTT. Recombination connected TRBV5-1 to TRBJ2-3, with 9 middle bases fitting TRBD1. The CDR3 sequence holds 17 residues, the cysteine and phenylalanine included. Just the 51-base CDR3 DNA is kept, in frame starting at base 1. CDR1 and CDR2, looked up from the germline V gene, are SGHRS and YFSETQ. Trimmed from V: 0 bases; trimmed from J: 0 bases; junction bases lacking a gene match: 5.